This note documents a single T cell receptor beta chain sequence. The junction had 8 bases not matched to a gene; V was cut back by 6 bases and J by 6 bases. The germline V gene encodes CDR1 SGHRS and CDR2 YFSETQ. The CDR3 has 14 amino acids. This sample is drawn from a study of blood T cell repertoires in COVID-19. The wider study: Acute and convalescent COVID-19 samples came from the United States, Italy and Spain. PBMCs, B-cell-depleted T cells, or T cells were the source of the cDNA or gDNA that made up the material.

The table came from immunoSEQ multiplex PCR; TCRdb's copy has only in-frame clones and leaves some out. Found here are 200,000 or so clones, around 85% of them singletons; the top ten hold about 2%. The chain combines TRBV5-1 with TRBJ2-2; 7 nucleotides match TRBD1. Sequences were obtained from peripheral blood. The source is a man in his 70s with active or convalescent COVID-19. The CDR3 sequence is CASIVQGLAGELFF. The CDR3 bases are TGCGCCAGCATAGTACAGGGGTTGGCCGGGGAGCTGTTTTTT.